This TCR beta chain was sequenced in a study of radiation and T cells in renal cell carcinoma. This CDR3 is 12 amino acids long. Germline-derived CDR1 and CDR2 are SEHNR and FQNEAQ (reference sequence). V lost 4 bases to trimming and J lost 7 bases, with 10 bases between them. The time point is: blood 2 weeks post-SBRT. Regarding treatment: 15 Gy SBRT to primary tumor, nephrectomy 4 weeks later. Measured with immunoSEQ multiplex PCR; TCRdb has only the in-frame clones, and not every one. Of 150,000 or so clones in the sample, about nine tenths were seen once. The sequence was obtained from a woman in her 50s with renal cell carcinoma. J is TRBJ1-1 and V is TRBV7-9; D gene unclear. The source was blood, collected from a patient whose treatment included radiotherapy and nephrectomy. CDR3 sequence: CASSSRVSEAFF. The DNA for the CDR3 is TGTGCCAGCAGCTCCCGGGTGAGTGAAGCTTTCTTT.